The 21 T cell receptor beta chains in this list originate from one sample, sequenced in a study of shared clonotypes between healthy human individuals. Clones were sequenced by immunoSEQ multiplex PCR, and TCRdb holds only the in-frame ones, with some missing. This sample has roughly 1,100,000 clones; about 77% occur once, and the top ten carry around 1.4%. Sequenced input: memory CD4+ T cells sorted from blood. Subset of the sample: CD45RA-negative fraction. The receptors here all came from a man between 18 and 29 years old in good health.

This clone was seen a few times. The chain carries TRBV7-2 and TRBJ2-3, with D maybe TRBD1 (5 bases). The V end lost 1 base, the J end lost 1 base, and 12 bases lay between the germline ends. Germline lookup yields CDR1 SGHTA and CDR2 FQGNSA. This CDR3 is 16 amino acids long. The CDR3 loop reads CASSLGARQRTDTQYF. CDR3 sequence (DNA): TGTGCCAGCAGCTTAGGGGCGAGACAGCGCACAGATACGCAGTATTTT. Complete variable domain (other parts from reference TRBV7-2 and TRBJ2-3): GAGVSQSPSNKVTEKGKDVELRCDPISGHTALYWYRQSLGQGLEFLIYFQGNSAPDKSGLPSDRFSAERTGGSVSTLTIQRTQQEDSAVYLCASSLGARQRTDTQYFGPGTRLTVL.

CDR3 sequence reads: CAASALDLNTIYF. The CDR3, as DNA: TGTGCCGCCTCGGCCCTGGATTTAAACACCATATATTTT. The rearrangement uses TRBV6-6 and TRBJ1-3; no reliable D call. Germline CDR1 MNHNY, CDR2 SVGAGI (reference sequence). Trimming stripped 11 bases from V and 6 bases from J, with 17 bases between. CDR3 length: 13 residues.

The chain links TRBV9 to TRBJ2-5, with 9 bases identical to TRBD2. Unmatched junction bases numbered 6, after V lost 7 bases and J lost 2 bases. The germline gives CDR1 SGDLS, CDR2 YYNGEE. CDR3 size: 14 residues. The CDR3 DNA is TGTGCCAGCGGAGCGGGGGGCCTACAAGAGACCCAGTACTTC. It encodes CASGAGGLQETQYF.

The chain combines TRBV6-5 with TRBJ1-4; 7 bases match TRBD1. Unmatched junction bases numbered 6, after V lost 7 bases and J lost 7 bases. Germline assignment: CDR1 MNHEY and CDR2 SVGAGI. This CDR3 region has 13 residues. CDR3 nucleotides: TGTGCCAGCAAACAGGGGATTCGTGAAAAACTGTTTTTT. This translates into CASKQGIREKLFF.

The gene calls are TRBV7-6 and TRBJ2-2, with D possibly matching TRBD1 (5 bases). The germline V and J ends were trimmed by 5 bases and 4 bases, with 11 bases remaining between them. CDR1 is SGHVS, CDR2 FNYEAQ, per germline. The CDR3 runs 14 residues. CDR3 DNA: TGTGCCAGCAGCCGAGACAGATTCACCGGGGAGCTGTTTTTT. It encodes CASSRDRFTGELFF.

This clone was recorded only once. This sample also contains other DNA sequences that code for the same CDR3. The chain joins TRBV6-6 to TRBJ1-2; no firm D call. Trimming shortened V by 0 bases and J by 5 bases, and 7 bases separated the two germline ends. The CDR3 covers 13 residues. CDR1 is MNHNY, CDR2 SVGAGI, per germline (reference sequence). The CDR3 protein is CASSYSGSYGYTF. The CDR3 bases are TGTGCCAGCAGTTACTCAGGGAGTTATGGCTACACCTTC.

V is TRBV10-3 and J is TRBJ1-2, with 8 bases fitting TRBD1. V shed 6 bases, J shed 6 bases, and the junction held 6 bases outside the gene matches. CDR1 ENHRY and CDR2 SYGVKD come from the germline V gene. This CDR3 has 13 residues. The DNA of the CDR3 is TGTGCCATCAGGGATTGGGACAGGAATGGCTACACCTTC. Translation gives CAIRDWDRNGYTF.

This CDR3 reads CASSEYNMYSEAFF. The CDR3 DNA sequence: TGTGCCAGCAGTGAATATAACATGTACAGTGAAGCTTTCTTT. The rearrangement joins TRBV25-1 to TRBJ1-1; D unclear. This CDR3 has 14 residues. The ends were cut back, 0 bases at V and 7 bases at J, with 12 bases in the middle. Germline V gene data show CDR1 as MGHDK and CDR2 as SYGVNS. Drawing the rest from reference TRBV25-1 and TRBJ1-1, the complete variable domain is EADIYQTPRYLVIGTGKKITLECSQTMGHDKMYWYQQDPGMELHLIHYSYGVNSTEKGDLSSESTVSRIRTEHFPLTLESARPSHTSQYLCASSEYNMYSEAFFGQGTRLTVV.

The CDR3 loop is CARSLCAGGNYYEQYF. CDR3 DNA sequence: TGTGCCAGAAGCTTGTGTGCGGGGGGGAATTACTACGAGCAGTACTTC. This sequence joins TRBV5-3 and TRBJ2-7; 9 bases agree with TRBD2. TRBV5-3 is treated as an ORF (open reading frame) with a function not yet certain. Losses at the gene ends were 1 base for V and 3 bases for J; bases not matched to a gene: 8. The CDR3 has 16 residues.

CDR3 sequence: CASTGWGPLTGLSNTGELFF. The CDR3 coding sequence is TGTGCCAGCACTGGGTGGGGGCCCCTGACAGGGCTATCGAACACCGGGGAGCTGTTTTTT. The chain carries TRBV13 and TRBJ2-2, with TRBD1 matching over 7 bases. The junction had 20 bases not matched to a gene; V was cut back by 7 bases and J by 0 bases. CDR3 size: 20 residues. CDR1 is PRHDT, CDR2 FYEKMQ, per germline (reference sequence).

The gene calls are TRBV5-4 and TRBJ2-7; D is unresolved. The CDR3 length is 13 residues. Germline assignment: CDR1 SGHNT and CDR2 YYREEE (reference sequence). The V and J ends lost 1 base and 6 bases respectively, with 11 bases between them. The CDR3 DNA follows: TGTGCCAGCAGCTTGTCGGATGCCGCCGAGCAGTACTTC. This codes for CASSLSDAAEQYF.

The sample holds a few counts of this clone. The chain employs TRBV10-2 and TRBJ1-6; possible D gene TRBD1, 5 bases. V lost 0 bases to trimming and J lost 10 bases, with 10 bases between them. The CDR3 loop spans 14 amino acids. Germline CDR1 is WSHSY and CDR2 is SAAADI. The CDR3 nucleotides read TGCGCCAGCAGTGAGTCGTTGGGACGCTCACCCCTCCACTTT. Translation gives CASSESLGRSPLHF.

The chain joins TRBV28 to TRBJ1-3; a weak D match, TRBD1 (5 bases). The V gene lost 7 bases and the J gene lost 0 bases, with 13 bases spanning the gap. CDR1 MDHEN and CDR2 SYDVKM come from the germline V gene. The CDR3 has 15 amino acids. The CDR3 coding sequence is TGTGCCAGCACCAACGGGGGGATCTCTGGAAACACCATATATTTT. As protein: CASTNGGISGNTIYF.

A note on this clone: A far larger clone is just one base off, so this is likely a read error. This same CDR3 is encoded by further DNA sequences in the sample. The chain couples TRBV5-1 to TRBJ1-2; D is undetermined. This CDR3 comprises 12 residues. Trimming took off 2 bases at V and 7 bases at J, with 9 bases between the two ends. CDR1 is SGHRS and CDR2 is YFSETQ in the germline V gene. CDR3: CASSFSPSGYTF. The DNA for the CDR3 is TGCGCCAGCAGCTTCTCCCCGAGTGGCTACACCTTC.

J is TRBJ2-3 and V is TRBV7-3; TRBD2 agrees at 8 bases. CDR3 length: 17 amino acids. Germline V CDR1 and CDR2: SGHTA, FQGTGA. The V gene end was trimmed by 0 bases and the J gene end by 1 base; junction bases not matched to a gene: 6. The DNA for the CDR3 is TGTGCCAGCAGCTTAACGCCAGCGGGGGCCCGCACAGATACGCAGTATTTT. This codes for CASSLTPAGARTDTQYF.

The rearrangement uses TRBV2 and TRBJ1-1; 12 positions match TRBD1. The CDR3 extends over 17 amino acids. V was pared by 6 bases and J by 0 bases, with 8 bases of the junction left unmatched. CDR1 and CDR2 (germline): SNHLY, FYNNEI. The CDR3 DNA reads TGTGCCAGCAGACCCGGGACAGGGGGCCGCTTGAACACTGAAGCTTTCTTT. Its protein product is CASRPGTGGRLNTEAFF.

As concerns this clone: The same CDR3 can be traced to other DNA sequences in this sample. V usage is TRBV6-5 and J usage is TRBJ1-5; 7 bases align to TRBD1. V was pared by 8 bases and J by 2 bases, with 6 bases of the junction left unmatched. Germline-derived CDR1 and CDR2 are MNHEY and SVGAGI. CDR3 length: 14 amino acids. The CDR3 loop reads CASGDRDGNQPQHF. The CDR3 nucleotides read TGTGCCAGCGGTGACAGGGACGGCAATCAGCCCCAGCATTTT.

The V gene is TRBV27, the J gene TRBJ2-7; D is unresolved. Per germline, CDR1 MNHEY and CDR2 SMNVEV (reference sequence). V dropped 5 bases and J dropped 2 bases, with 19 bases sitting between them. The CDR3 has 16 residues. The CDR3 protein is CASSQMGLTRPYEQYF. The CDR3 nucleotides read TGTGCCAGCAGTCAGATGGGCCTAACCCGACCCTACGAGCAGTACTTC.

The rearrangement links TRBV19 to TRBJ2-6; TRBD1 matches 7 bases. The CDR3 is 16 residues long. CDR1 and CDR2 from the germline V gene are LNHDA and SQIVND (reference sequence). Trimming cost V 6 bases and J 4 bases; bases outside gene matches: 9. In nucleotides, the CDR3 is TGTGCCAGTAGCGACAGGGCGGCGGCCGGGGCCAACGTCCTGACTTTC. Protein: CASSDRAAAGANVLTF.

Note on this clone: The junction does not match germline at one end; this may be a read error. This rearrangement joins TRBV7-7 to TRBJ2-7; D is unclear. Germline V gene sequence: CDR1 SSHAT, CDR2 FNYEAQ (reference sequence). This CDR3 region has 11 residues. The CDR3 is CASSPCHEQYF. CDR3 nucleotides: TGTGCTAGCAGCCCCTGCCACGAGCAGTACTTC.

The chain employs TRBV7-2 and TRBJ2-1; D is perhaps TRBD1 (6 bases). V was cut by 1 base and J by 2 bases, with 9 bases left in between. Germline V gene lookup returns CDR1 SGHTA and CDR2 FQGNSA. The CDR3 runs to 15 residues. In DNA form, the CDR3 reads TGTGCCAGCAGCTTAGAAGGACAGACCTACAATGAGCAGTTCTTC. Its translation: CASSLEGQTYNEQFF.